These 30 T cell receptor beta chains originate from one sample sequenced in a study of regulatory T cells in long-lasting Graves disease. Library construction for TCR beta used iRepertoire HTBI primers and Arm-PCR of CDR3 regions. TCRdb fed the multiplex PCR reads into MiXCR, producing one record per CDR3 protein. The data show some 220,000 distinct CDR3 sequences, roughly a fifth seen once. As for time point: newly diagnosed GD, antithyroid drugs for less than 3 months. RNA isolated from PBMCs was used to make the TCR library. The data also belong to a second study, concerning T cells in Graves' hyperthyroidism and ophthalmopathy.

This specimen consisted of peripheral blood mononuclear cells (PBMCs), obtained at new diagnosis, from a patient treated with antithyroid drugs. The source is a woman younger than 45 with Graves disease.

This clonotype occurred many times. V gene TRBV13 combines with J gene TRBJ1-1; TRBD1 agrees at 8 bases. Germline CDR1 and CDR2: PRHDT and FYEKMQ (reference sequence). This CDR3 is built from 15 residues. J gave up 4 bases and V 5 bases, and 9 bases lay outside the gene matches. The CDR3 DNA is TGTGCCAGCAGCCAAGGACAGGGATGGGCCACTGAAGCTTTCTTT. This codes for CASSQGQGWATEAFF. The whole variable domain, filled in from reference TRBV13 and TRBJ1-1, reads AAGVIQSPRHLIKEKRETATLKCYPIPRHDTVYWYQQGPGQDPQFLISFYEKMQSDKGSIPDRFSAQQFSDYHSELNMSSLELGDSALYFCASSQGQGWATEAFFGQGTRLTVV.

This clonotype was seen at least ten times. This sequence joins TRBV10-3 and TRBJ2-1; 7 nucleotides agree with TRBD2. Germline CDR1 and CDR2: ENHRY and SYGVKD. The CDR3 is 13 amino acids. V was clipped by 6 bases and J by 3 bases; unmatched bases: 2. This chain's CDR3 is CAIRAGVYNEQFF. The CDR3 DNA reads as TGTGCCATCAGGGCGGGAGTCTACAATGAGCAGTTCTTC.

This clonotype was recorded many times. J is TRBJ2-7 and V is TRBV28; 8 bases are shared with TRBD1. V lost 3 bases to trimming and J lost 2 bases; unmatched junction nucleotides: 15. CDR1 and CDR2 from the germline V gene are MDHEN and SYDVKM. The CDR3 has 18 residues. CDR3 loop: CASSFLGTGRDFTYEQYF. For the CDR3, the DNA is TGTGCCAGCAGTTTCCTCGGGACAGGCCGGGACTTTACCTACGAGCAGTACTTC.

This clonotype has at least ten counts. The V call is TRBV13, the J call TRBJ2-4, with a tentative D call TRBD1 (6 bases). This CDR3 has 19 residues. Trimming stripped 5 bases from V and 0 bases from J, with 23 bases between. Germline lookup yields CDR1 PRHDT and CDR2 FYEKMQ (reference sequence). In nucleotides, the CDR3 is TGTGCCAGCAGCGCCCGGGACATCCCCGACTTTCTAGCCAAAAACATTCAGTACTTC. It yields the protein CASSARDIPDFLAKNIQYF.

About this clonotype itself: A much larger clone sits a single nucleotide away, making a read error possible. Because it lacks the conserved phenylalanine or tryptophan at the end, this CDR3 is likely a read error. The chain recombines TRBV6-1 with TRBJ2-5; perhaps TRBD2 as D (7 bases). The CDR3 length is 14 residues. Looked up from germline, CDR1 is MNHNS and CDR2 is SASEGT. V dropped 8 bases and J dropped 4 bases, with 17 bases sitting between them. CDR3: CASSGRGMLETQYS. The DNA of the CDR3 is TGTGCCAGCTCAGGGAGGGGGATGTTAGAGACCCAGTACTCC.

This clonotype was found a few times. The gene calls are TRBV19 and TRBJ2-2; D is possibly TRBD1 (6 bases). Trimming pared 8 bases from V and 4 bases from J, leaving 26 bases between. The germline CDR1 and CDR2 sequences are LNHDA and SQIVND (reference sequence). The CDR3 loop spans 18 amino acids. The CDR3 DNA follows: TGTGCCAGTGTCGACAGGAGCTCCCCAGCCGCGACCACCGGGGAGCTGTTTTTT. Translation gives CASVDRSSPAATTGELFF.

The chain employs TRBV12-3 or TRBV12-4 and TRBJ1-2, with D uncertain. The CDR3 is made up of 13 amino acids. The V gene lost 6 bases and the J gene lost 8 bases, with 16 bases spanning the gap. CDR3 residues: CASSPDPHTGYTF. The CDR3 DNA follows: TGTGCCAGCAGCCCCGACCCCCATACGGGCTACACCTTC.

This clonotype showed up just a few times. It may be a read error: a sequence one base away is much more abundant. J is TRBJ1-6 and V is TRBV12-3 or TRBV12-4; D is unresolved. The V end was cut by 7 bases, the J end by 7 bases, with 17 bases between. This CDR3 spans 15 amino acids. The CDR3 loop reads CASTLDAQWNSPLHF. The CDR3 DNA follows: TGTGCCAGCACCCTGGACGCCCAGTGGAATTCACCCCTCCACTTT.

This rearrangement joins TRBV4-1 to TRBJ1-4, with D uncertain. The CDR3 consists of 14 residues. Trimming took off 0 bases at V and 0 bases at J, with 2 bases between the two ends. Germline CDR1 MGHRA, CDR2 YSYEKL. The DNA for the CDR3 is TGCGCCAGCAGCCAAGACCCAACTAATGAAAAACTGTTTTTT. Translating it yields CASSQDPTNEKLFF.

This clonotype was detected many times. The chain couples TRBV30 to TRBJ2-3; D gene unclear. The CDR3 has 14 amino acids. Germline V gene data show CDR1 as GTSNPN and CDR2 as SVGIG (reference sequence). Trimming removed 2 bases at V and 0 bases at J, with 9 bases between. DNA of the CDR3: TGTGCCTGGAGTAGGTCTTCTAGCACAGATACGCAGTATTTT. This sequence encodes CAWSRSSSTDTQYF.

This clonotype was seen ten or more times. This chain joins TRBV12-3 or TRBV12-4 and TRBJ2-2, with 9 bases fitting TRBD1. The CDR3 runs 18 residues. V trimming: 7 bases; J trimming: 6 bases; junction bases outside the gene matches: 18. The CDR3 nucleotides are TGTGCCAGCACTTATGACGGCGGGGGACAGGGATTTGCCGGGGAGCTGTTTTTT. Amino acids: CASTYDGGGQGFAGELFF.

The rearrangement links TRBV4-1 to TRBJ2-3; 10 nucleotides match TRBD2. Germline assignment: CDR1 MGHRA and CDR2 YSYEKL. J was trimmed by 5 bases and V by 0 bases; bases with no gene match: 5. The CDR3 covers 16 residues. CDR3 sequence: CASSQEQAGGLDTQYF. Here the CDR3 DNA reads TGCGCCAGCAGCCAAGAACAAGCGGGAGGGCTAGATACGCAGTATTTT.

This clonotype showed up many times. V is TRBV19 and J is TRBJ1-1; D remains ambiguous. Germline CDR1 reads LNHDA; CDR2 reads SQIVND (reference sequence). The CDR3 runs to 15 residues. V lost 3 bases and J lost 2, with 13 bases in between. CDR3 region: CASSIPVVGNTEAFF. The CDR3 DNA sequence: TGTGCCAGTAGTATCCCGGTGGTGGGAAACACTGAAGCTTTCTTT.

In its sample, this clonotype was seen many times. The chain has TRBV28 and TRBJ1-2; D uncertain. The V end lost 3 bases, the J end lost 4 bases, and 15 bases lay between the germline ends. This CDR3 has 15 amino acids. Germline loops: CDR1 MDHEN, CDR2 SYDVKM. CDR3 sequence reads: CASSFYQPRLYGYTF. The CDR3 DNA reads TGTGCCAGCAGTTTTTACCAGCCCAGACTCTATGGCTACACCTTC.

The chain uses TRBV19 and TRBJ2-3; D unclear. This CDR3 has 14 residues. V lost 9 bases, J lost 0 bases, and 13 bases lay in between. Germline V gives CDR1 LNHDA, CDR2 SQIVND (reference sequence). CDR3 in amino acids: CASRSSRSTDTQYF. The DNA for the CDR3 is TGTGCCAGCAGGTCGTCACGAAGCACAGATACGCAGTATTTT.

The genes are TRBV14 and TRBJ2-5; D is ambiguous. Per the germline V gene, CDR1 is SGHDN and CDR2 is FVKESK. V lost 1 base, J lost 7 bases, and 4 bases lay in between. The CDR3 spans 11 residues. CDR3 sequence: CASSQVVTQYF. DNA of the CDR3: TGTGCCAGCAGCCAAGTTGTGACCCAGTACTTC. Combining the CDR3 with reference TRBV14 and TRBJ2-5 gives the whole variable domain EAGVTQFPSHSVIEKGQTVTLRCDPISGHDNLYWYRRVMGKEIKFLLHFVKESKQDESGMPNNRFLAERTGGTYSTLKVQPAELEDSGVYFCASSQVVTQYFGPGTRLLVL.

The table lists this clonotype with many counts. This chain links TRBV6-1 with TRBJ2-7, with 9 positions matching TRBD2. J was trimmed by 6 bases and V by 7 bases; bases with no gene match: 13. CDR3 length equals 15 residues. Germline V lookup: CDR1 MNHNS, CDR2 SASEGT. For the CDR3, the DNA is TGTGCCAGCACCGACGTGGCGGGAGGGGAAAGCGAGCAGTACTTC. It codes for CASTDVAGGESEQYF.

J is TRBJ1-5 and V is TRBV20-1, with TRBD1 identical over 9 bases. J lost 2 bases, V lost 0 bases, and 17 bases had no gene match. The CDR3 extends over 20 amino acids. Germline lookup yields CDR1 DFQATT and CDR2 SNEGSKA (reference sequence). DNA of the CDR3: TGCAGTGCTAGAGACGCAAGACCAAAGGACAGGGGCCTTGGCAATCAGCCCCAGCATTTT. Protein: CSARDARPKDRGLGNQPQHF.

Of note for this clonotype: This sequence is one base from a far larger clone and is likely a read error. This chain links TRBV28 with TRBJ2-1; 7 positions agree with TRBD2. The CDR3 totals 16 residues. Looked up from germline, CDR1 is MDHEN and CDR2 is SYDVKM. The V and J ends lost 6 bases and 1 base, in that order; junction bases with no gene match: 9. This CDR3 reads CASRVRGSGSYNEQFF. DNA for the CDR3: TGTGCCAGCAGGGTTCGCGGGAGTGGTTCCTACAATGAGCAGTTCTTC.

This clonotype was counted many times. This chain connects TRBV7-9 to TRBJ1-4; 8 bases fit TRBD1. The CDR3 covers 15 residues. Germline V gene lookup returns CDR1 SEHNR and CDR2 FQNEAQ (reference sequence). With 3 bases clipped from V and 7 bases from J, the junction kept 7 bases outside the gene matches. CDR3 region: CASSFPGGSSEKLFF. DNA for the CDR3: TGTGCCAGCAGCTTCCCAGGGGGCTCTAGTGAAAAACTGTTTTTT.

The chain is built from TRBV2 and TRBJ1-1; no clear D. Trimming stripped 5 bases from V and 4 bases from J, with 11 bases between. The CDR3 covers 13 residues. Germline assignment: CDR1 SNHLY and CDR2 FYNNEI. CDR3 in DNA: TGTGCCAGCAGTTATCAGGAGCGCACTGAAGCTTTCTTT. Protein sequence: CASSYQERTEAFF.

This clonotype was seen at least ten times. The rearrangement uses TRBV6-5 and TRBJ1-4, with TRBD1 as a possible D gene (5 bases). The CDR3 contains 16 residues. Germline CDR1 and CDR2: MNHEY and SVGAGI. Between the trimmed V and J ends, which lost 2 bases and 8 bases, there was a span of 18 bases. In nucleotides, the CDR3 is TGTGCCAGCAGTTACGGGTTGGAGGGGCCAGAAGAAAAACTGTTTTTT. It codes for CASSYGLEGPEEKLFF.

This rearrangement joins TRBV6-2 or TRBV6-3 to TRBJ1-5; unclear D gene. With 10 bases removed from V and 0 bases from J, the gap between germline ends came to 10 bases. The CDR3 is 13 amino acids. Germline V gene sequence: CDR1 MNHEY, CDR2 SVGEGT. In nucleotides, the CDR3 is TGTGCCATCCAAGGCCTTAGCAATCAGCCCCAGCATTTT. Residues: CAIQGLSNQPQHF.

At least ten counts were recorded for this clonotype. CDR3 amino acids: CASRLDSSYEQYF. The CDR3 region has the DNA TGTGCCAGCAGGTTGGACAGTTCCTACGAGCAGTACTTC. The rearrangement links TRBV2 to TRBJ2-7, with D possibly being TRBD1 (6 bases). CDR3 length: 13 residues. Germline CDR1 reads SNHLY; CDR2 reads FYNNEI. V lost 6 bases and J 1 base, leaving 10 bases between the germline ends. Complete variable domain (other parts from reference TRBV2 and TRBJ2-7): EPEVTQTPSHQVTQMGQEVILRCVPISNHLYFYWYRQILGQKVEFLVSFYNNEISEKSEIFDDQFSVERPDGSNFTLKIRSTKLEDSAMYFCASRLDSSYEQYFGPGTRLTVT.

This clonotype was found many times. This rearrangement joins TRBV5-1 to TRBJ2-1, with TRBD2 matching 8 bases. CDR1 SGHRS and CDR2 YFSETQ come from the germline V gene. The CDR3 runs 14 residues. The V gene end was trimmed by 1 base and the J gene end by 3 bases; junction bases not matched to a gene: 0. The CDR3 is CASSLSGGYNEQFF. Written as DNA, the CDR3 is TGCGCCAGCAGCTTGAGCGGGGGCTACAATGAGCAGTTCTTC.

In this sample, this clonotype turned up many times. Here the CDR3 DNA reads TGTGCCAGCAGTGCCCCGACAGGGGTGGTGGAGACCCAGTACTTC. It is translated as CASSAPTGVVETQYF. V usage is TRBV2 and J usage is TRBJ2-5; 8 bases align to TRBD1. CDR1 and CDR2 from the germline V gene are SNHLY and FYNNEI. The trim removed 4 bases at V and 5 bases at J, leaving 9 bases unmatched. There are 15 residues in the CDR3.

This clonotype was recorded many times. The chain has TRBV20-1 and TRBJ2-1; the D gene is possibly TRBD2 (5 bases). Trimming took 4 bases from V and 7 from J, leaving 20 bases between them. This CDR3 has 15 residues. CDR1 is DFQATT and CDR2 is SNEGSKA in the germline V gene (reference sequence). The CDR3 protein is CSATPGLRAQNEQFF. DNA for the CDR3: TGCAGTGCTACCCCTGGACTCCGCGCCCAAAATGAGCAGTTCTTC.

This clonotype was seen ten or more times. This chain joins TRBV30 and TRBJ1-4, with D hard to call. Per the germline V gene, CDR1 is GTSNPN and CDR2 is SVGIG (reference sequence). The CDR3 is 11 residues long. The ends were cut back, 8 bases at V and 8 bases at J, with 12 bases in the middle. The CDR3 region is CAGLGGEKLFF. In DNA, the CDR3 is TGTGCCGGGCTAGGCGGGGAAAAACTGTTTTTT.

This clonotype was observed many times. This chain uses TRBV28 with TRBJ2-7; tentatively, D is TRBD2 (6 bases). This CDR3 is 15 amino acids long. V was trimmed by 4 bases and J by 3 bases, leaving 16 bases between them. Germline CDR1 reads MDHEN; CDR2 reads SYDVKM. The CDR3 DNA reads TGTGCCAGCAGTTCCCCGACGGGACTCTACTACGAGCAGTACTTC. Protein: CASSSPTGLYYEQYF. Looking up the rest from reference TRBV28 and TRBJ2-7 gives the full variable domain: DVKVTQSSRYLVKRTGEKVFLECVQDMDHENMFWYRQDPGLGLRLIYFSYDVKMKEKGDIPEGYSVSREKKERFSLILESASTNQTSMYLCASSSPTGLYYEQYFGPGTRLTVT.

This clonotype was observed at least ten times. The gene calls are TRBV5-1 and TRBJ1-1, with TRBD1 identical over 9 bases. The CDR3 runs 15 residues. From germline, CDR1 is SGHRS and CDR2 YFSETQ. Germline trimming cut 6 bases from V and 1 base from J; bases unmatched to any gene: 7. CDR3 sequence (DNA): TGCGCCAGCACTGCCGGGACAGGGCCGAACACTGAAGCTTTCTTT. Its translation: CASTAGTGPNTEAFF.